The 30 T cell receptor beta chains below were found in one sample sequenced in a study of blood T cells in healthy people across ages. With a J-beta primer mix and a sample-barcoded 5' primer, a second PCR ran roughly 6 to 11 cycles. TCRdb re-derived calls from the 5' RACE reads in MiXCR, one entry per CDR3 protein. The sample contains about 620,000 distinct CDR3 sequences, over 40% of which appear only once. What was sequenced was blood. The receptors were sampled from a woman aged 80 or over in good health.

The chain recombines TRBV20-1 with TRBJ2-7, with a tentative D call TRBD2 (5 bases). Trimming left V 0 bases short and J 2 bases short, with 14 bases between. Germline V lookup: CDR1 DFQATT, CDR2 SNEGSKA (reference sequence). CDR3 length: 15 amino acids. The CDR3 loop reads CSARDLGSGTYEQYF. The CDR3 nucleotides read TGCAGTGCTAGAGATCTGGGAAGCGGCACCTACGAGCAGTACTTC.

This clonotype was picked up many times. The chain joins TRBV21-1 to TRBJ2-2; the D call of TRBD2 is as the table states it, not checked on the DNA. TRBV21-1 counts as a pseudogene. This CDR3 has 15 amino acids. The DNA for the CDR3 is TGTGCCAGCAGCCCCCAGGAGGGGCACACCGGGGAGCTGTTTTTT. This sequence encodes CASSPQEGHTGELFF.

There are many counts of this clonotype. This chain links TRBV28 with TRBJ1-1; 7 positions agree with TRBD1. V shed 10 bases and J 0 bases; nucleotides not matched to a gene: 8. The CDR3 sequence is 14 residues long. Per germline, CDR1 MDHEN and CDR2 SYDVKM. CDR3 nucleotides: TGTGCCACCAAAAACCAGGGGGTGAACACTGAAGCTTTCTTT. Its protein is CATKNQGVNTEAFF.

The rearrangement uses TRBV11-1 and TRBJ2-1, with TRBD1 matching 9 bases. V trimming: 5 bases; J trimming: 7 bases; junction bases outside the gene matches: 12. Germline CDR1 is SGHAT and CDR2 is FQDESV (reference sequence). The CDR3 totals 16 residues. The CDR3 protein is CASSLPPGQGGNEQFF. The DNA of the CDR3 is TGTGCCAGCAGCCTACCGCCGGGACAGGGAGGGAATGAGCAGTTCTTC.

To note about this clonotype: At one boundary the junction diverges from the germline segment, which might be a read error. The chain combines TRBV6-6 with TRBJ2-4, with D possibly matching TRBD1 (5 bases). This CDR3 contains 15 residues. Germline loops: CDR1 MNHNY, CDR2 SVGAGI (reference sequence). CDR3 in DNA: TGTGCTAGCAGTTCAGCGCGCCAGGGCTGGCCCCCTTGGTACTTC. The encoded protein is CASSSARQGWPPWYF.

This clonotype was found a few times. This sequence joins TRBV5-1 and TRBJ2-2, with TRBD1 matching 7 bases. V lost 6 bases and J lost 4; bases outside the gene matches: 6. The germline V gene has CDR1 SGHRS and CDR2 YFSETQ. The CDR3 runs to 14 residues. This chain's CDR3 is CASITDRPTGELFF. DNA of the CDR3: TGCGCCAGCATCACGGACAGGCCCACCGGGGAGCTGTTTTTT.

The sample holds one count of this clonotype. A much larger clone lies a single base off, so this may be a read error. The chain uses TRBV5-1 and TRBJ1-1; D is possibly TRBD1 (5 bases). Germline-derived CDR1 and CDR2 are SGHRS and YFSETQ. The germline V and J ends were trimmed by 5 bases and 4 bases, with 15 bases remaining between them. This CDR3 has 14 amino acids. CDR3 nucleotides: TGCGCCAGCAGACTCGGGGCCGAGAGCACTGAAGCTTTCTTT. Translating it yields CASRLGAESTEAFF.

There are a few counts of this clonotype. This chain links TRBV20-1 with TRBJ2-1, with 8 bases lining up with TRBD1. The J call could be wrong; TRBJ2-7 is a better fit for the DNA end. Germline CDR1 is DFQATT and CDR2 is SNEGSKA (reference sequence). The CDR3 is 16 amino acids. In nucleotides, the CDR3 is TGCAGTGCTAGAGCGACAGGGGCGAGCTCCTACAATGAGCAGTACTTC. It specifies CSARATGASSYNEQYF.

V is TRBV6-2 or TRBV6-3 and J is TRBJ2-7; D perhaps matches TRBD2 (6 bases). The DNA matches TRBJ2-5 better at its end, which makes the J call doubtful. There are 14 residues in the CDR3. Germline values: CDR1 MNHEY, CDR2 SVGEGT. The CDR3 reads CASSYGGLGETQYF. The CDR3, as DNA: TGTGCCAGCAGTTACGGGGGACTGGGAGAGACCCAGTACTTC.

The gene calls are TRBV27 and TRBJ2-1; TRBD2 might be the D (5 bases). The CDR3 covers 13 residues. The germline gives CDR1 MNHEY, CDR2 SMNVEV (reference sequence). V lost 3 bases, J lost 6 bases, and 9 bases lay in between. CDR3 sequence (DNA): TGTGCCAGCAGTTTGCCGGACTTCAATGAGCAGTTCTTC. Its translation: CASSLPDFNEQFF.

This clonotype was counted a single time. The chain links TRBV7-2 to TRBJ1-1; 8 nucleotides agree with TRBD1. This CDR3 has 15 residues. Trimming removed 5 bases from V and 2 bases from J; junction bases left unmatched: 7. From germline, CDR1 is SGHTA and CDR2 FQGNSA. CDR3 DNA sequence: TGTGCCAGCAGCACCGGACAGGGTTTAAACACTGAAGCTTTCTTT. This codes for CASSTGQGLNTEAFF.

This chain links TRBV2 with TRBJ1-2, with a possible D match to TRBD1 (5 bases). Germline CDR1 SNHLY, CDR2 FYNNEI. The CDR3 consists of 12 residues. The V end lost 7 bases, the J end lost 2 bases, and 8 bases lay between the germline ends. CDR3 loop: CASNNRNYGYTF. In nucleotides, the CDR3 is TGTGCCAGCAACAACAGGAACTATGGCTACACCTTC.

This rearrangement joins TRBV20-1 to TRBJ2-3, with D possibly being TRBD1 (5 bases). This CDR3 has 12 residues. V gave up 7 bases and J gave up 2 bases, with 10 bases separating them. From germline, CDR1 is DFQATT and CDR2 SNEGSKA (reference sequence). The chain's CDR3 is CSVVGHTDTQYF. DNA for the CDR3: TGCAGTGTAGTGGGGCACACAGATACGCAGTATTTT.

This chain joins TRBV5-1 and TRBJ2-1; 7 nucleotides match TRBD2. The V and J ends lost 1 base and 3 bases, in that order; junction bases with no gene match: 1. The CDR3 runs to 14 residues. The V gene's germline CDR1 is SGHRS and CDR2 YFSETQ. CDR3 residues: CASSLREVYNEQFF. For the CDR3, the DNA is TGCGCCAGCAGCTTGCGGGAGGTCTACAATGAGCAGTTCTTC.

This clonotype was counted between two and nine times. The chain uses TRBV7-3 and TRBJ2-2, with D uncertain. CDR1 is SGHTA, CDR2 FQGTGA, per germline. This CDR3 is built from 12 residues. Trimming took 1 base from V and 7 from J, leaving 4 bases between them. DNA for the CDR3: TGTGCCAGCAGCTTAAGTGGCGGGGAGCTGTTTTTT. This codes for CASSLSGGELFF.

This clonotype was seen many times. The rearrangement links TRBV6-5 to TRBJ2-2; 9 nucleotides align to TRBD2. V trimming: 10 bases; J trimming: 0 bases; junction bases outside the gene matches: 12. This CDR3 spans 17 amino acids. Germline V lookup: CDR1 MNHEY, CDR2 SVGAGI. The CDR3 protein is CATSRLADTANTGELFF. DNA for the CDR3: TGTGCCACCTCTCGACTAGCGGATACCGCGAACACCGGGGAGCTGTTTTTT.

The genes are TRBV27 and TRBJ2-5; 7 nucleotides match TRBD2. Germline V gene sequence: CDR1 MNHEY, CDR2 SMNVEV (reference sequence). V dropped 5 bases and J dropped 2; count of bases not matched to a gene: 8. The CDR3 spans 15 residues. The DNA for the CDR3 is TGTGCCAGCAGTAAAGCCGGGACTACTCAAGAGACCCAGTACTTC. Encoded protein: CASSKAGTTQETQYF.

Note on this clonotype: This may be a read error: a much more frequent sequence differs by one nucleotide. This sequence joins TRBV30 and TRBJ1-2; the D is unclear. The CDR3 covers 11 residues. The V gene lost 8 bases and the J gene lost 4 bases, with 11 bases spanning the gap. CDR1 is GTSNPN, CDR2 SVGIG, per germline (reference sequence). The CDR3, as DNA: TGTGCCCGGACTCGGGGCTATGGCTACACCTTC. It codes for CARTRGYGYTF.

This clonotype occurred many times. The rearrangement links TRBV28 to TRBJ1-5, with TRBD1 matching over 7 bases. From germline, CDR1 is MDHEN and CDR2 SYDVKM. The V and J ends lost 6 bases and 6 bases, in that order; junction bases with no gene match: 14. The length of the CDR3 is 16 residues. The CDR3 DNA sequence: TGTGCCAGCAGCCCCCCCAGGGGGTCTAGTTTTCAGCCCCAGCATTTT. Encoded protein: CASSPPRGSSFQPQHF.

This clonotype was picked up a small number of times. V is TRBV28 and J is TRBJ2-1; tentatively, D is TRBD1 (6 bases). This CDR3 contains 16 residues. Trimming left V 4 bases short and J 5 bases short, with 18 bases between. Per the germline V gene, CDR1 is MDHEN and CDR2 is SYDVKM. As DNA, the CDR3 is TGTGCCAGCAGTTACACTTTCGGACAGCCCAACAATGAGCAGTTCTTC. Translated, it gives CASSYTFGQPNNEQFF.

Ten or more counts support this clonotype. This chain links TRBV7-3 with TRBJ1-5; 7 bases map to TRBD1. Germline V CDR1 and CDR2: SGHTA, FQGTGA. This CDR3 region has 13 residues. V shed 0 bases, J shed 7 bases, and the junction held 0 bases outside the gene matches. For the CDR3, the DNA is TGTGCCAGCAGCTTAACCAGGGGGCAGCCCCAGCATTTT. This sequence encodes CASSLTRGQPQHF.

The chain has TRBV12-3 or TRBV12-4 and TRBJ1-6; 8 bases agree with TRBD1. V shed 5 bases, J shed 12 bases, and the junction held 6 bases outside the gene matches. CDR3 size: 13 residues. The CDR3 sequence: CASSHGTGLPLHF. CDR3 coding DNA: TGTGCCAGCAGTCACGGGACAGGTTTACCCCTCCACTTT.

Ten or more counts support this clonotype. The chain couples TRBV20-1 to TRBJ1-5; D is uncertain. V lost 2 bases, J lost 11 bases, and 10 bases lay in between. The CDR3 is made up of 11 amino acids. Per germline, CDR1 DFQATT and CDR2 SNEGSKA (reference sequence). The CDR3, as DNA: TGCAGTGCTAGATCTAACCAGGCCCAGCATTTT. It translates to CSARSNQAQHF.

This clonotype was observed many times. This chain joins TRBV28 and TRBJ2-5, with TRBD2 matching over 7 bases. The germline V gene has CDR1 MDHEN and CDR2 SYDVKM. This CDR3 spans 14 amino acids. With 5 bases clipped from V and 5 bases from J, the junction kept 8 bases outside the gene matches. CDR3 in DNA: TGTGCCAGCAGTCCCCGGCGGGGGTCTGAGACCCAGTACTTC. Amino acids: CASSPRRGSETQYF.

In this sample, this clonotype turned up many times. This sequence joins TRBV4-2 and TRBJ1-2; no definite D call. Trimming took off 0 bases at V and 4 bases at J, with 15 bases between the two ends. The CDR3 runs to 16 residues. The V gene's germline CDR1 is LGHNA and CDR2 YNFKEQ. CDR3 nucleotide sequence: TGTGCCAGCAGCCAAGATGGCGTCAGTCACTCCTATGGCTACACCTTC. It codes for CASSQDGVSHSYGYTF.

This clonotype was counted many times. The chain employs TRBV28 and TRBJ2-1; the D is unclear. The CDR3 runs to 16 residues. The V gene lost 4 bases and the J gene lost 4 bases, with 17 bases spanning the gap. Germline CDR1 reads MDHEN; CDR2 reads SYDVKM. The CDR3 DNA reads TGTGCCAGCAGTTCCCCCCATTCGTCCACTTACAATGAGCAGTTCTTC. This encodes CASSSPHSSTYNEQFF.

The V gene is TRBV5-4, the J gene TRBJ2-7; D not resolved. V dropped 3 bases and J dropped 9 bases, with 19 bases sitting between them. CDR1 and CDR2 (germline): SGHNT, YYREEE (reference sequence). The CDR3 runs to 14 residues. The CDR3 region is CASSSASSAGRQYF. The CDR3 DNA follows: TGTGCCAGCAGCTCGGCCTCGTCGGCCGGGCGGCAGTACTTC.

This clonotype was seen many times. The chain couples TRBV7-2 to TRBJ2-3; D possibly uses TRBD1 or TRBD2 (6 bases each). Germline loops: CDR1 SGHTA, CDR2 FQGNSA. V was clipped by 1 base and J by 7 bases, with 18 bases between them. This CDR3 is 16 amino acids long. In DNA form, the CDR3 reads TGTGCCAGCAGCTTAGAGAGGGGGAGGCCTGGGAATACGCAGTATTTT. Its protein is CASSLERGRPGNTQYF. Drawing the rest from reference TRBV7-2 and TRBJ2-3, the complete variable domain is GAGVSQSPSNKVTEKGKDVELRCDPISGHTALYWYRQSLGQGLEFLIYFQGNSAPDKSGLPSDRFSAERTGGSVSTLTIQRTQQEDSAVYLCASSLERGRPGNTQYFGPGTRLTVL.

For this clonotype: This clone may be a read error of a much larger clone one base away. The CDR3 spells CASIQREISVGEQYF. The CDR3 nucleotides read TGTGCCAGCATCCAGCGGGAGATCTCGGTGGGTGAGCAGTACTTC. J is TRBJ2-7 and V is TRBV2, with 8 bases lining up with TRBD2. V lost 7 bases and J lost 7; bases outside the gene matches: 15. The length of the CDR3 is 15 residues. Germline V gene lookup returns CDR1 SNHLY and CDR2 FYNNEI. Variable domain in full (rest from reference TRBV2 and TRBJ2-7): EPEVTQTPSHQVTQMGQEVILRCVPISNHLYFYWYRQILGQKVEFLVSFYNNEISEKSEIFDDQFSVERPDGSNFTLKIRSTKLEDSAMYFCASIQREISVGEQYFGPGTRLTVT.

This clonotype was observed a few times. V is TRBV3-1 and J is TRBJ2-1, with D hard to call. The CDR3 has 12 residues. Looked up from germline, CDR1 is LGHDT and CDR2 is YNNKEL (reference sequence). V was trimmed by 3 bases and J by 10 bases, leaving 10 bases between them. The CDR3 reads CASSHLGYEQFF. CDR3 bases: TGTGCCAGCAGCCATTTGGGTTACGAGCAGTTCTTC.